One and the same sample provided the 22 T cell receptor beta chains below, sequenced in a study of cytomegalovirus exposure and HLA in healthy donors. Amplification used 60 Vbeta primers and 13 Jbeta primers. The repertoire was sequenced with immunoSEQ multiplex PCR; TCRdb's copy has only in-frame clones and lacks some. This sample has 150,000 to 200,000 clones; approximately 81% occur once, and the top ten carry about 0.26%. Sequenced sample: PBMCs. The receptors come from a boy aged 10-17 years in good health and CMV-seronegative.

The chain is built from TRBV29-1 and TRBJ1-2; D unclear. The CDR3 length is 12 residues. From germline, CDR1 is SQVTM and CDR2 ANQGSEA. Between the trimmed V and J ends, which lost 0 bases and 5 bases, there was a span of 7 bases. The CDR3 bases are TGCAGCGTTGAAGACACAGTGTATGGCTACACCTTC. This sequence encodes CSVEDTVYGYTF.

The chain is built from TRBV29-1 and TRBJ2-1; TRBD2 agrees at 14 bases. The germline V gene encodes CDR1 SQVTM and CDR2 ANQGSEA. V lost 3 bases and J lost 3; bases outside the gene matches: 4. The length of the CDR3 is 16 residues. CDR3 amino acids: CSVEGLAGALYNEQFF. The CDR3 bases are TGCAGCGTTGAGGGACTAGCGGGAGCCCTCTACAATGAGCAGTTCTTC.

CDR3 DNA: TGTGCCAGCAGCTTGGGACAGGGGCTCCGGTCTGGGGCCAACGTCCTGACTTTC. It yields the protein CASSLGQGLRSGANVLTF. The rearrangement uses TRBV7-8 and TRBJ2-6; 10 nucleotides agree with TRBD1. Losses at the gene ends were 3 bases for V and 1 base for J; bases not matched to a gene: 6. Germline V lookup: CDR1 SGHVS, CDR2 FQNEAQ. The CDR3 spans 18 residues.

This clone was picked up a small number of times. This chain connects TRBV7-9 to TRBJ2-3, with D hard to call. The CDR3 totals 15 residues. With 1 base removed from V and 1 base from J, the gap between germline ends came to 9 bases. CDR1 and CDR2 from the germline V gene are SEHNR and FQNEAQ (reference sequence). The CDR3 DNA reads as TGTGCCAGCAGCTTAGTATCGGGTCGCACAGATACGCAGTATTTT. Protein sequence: CASSLVSGRTDTQYF. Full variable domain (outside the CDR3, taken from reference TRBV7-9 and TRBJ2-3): DTGVSQNPRHKITKRGQNVTFRCDPISEHNRLYWYRQTLGQGPEFLTYFQNEAQLEKSRLLSDRFSAERPKGSFSTLEIQRTEQGDSAMYLCASSLVSGRTDTQYFGPGTRLTVL.

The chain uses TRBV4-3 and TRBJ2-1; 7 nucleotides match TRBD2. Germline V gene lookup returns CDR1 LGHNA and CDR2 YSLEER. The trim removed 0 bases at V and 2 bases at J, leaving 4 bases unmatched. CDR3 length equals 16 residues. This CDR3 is CASSQDPSGAYNEQFF. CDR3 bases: TGCGCCAGCAGCCAAGATCCTAGCGGAGCCTACAATGAGCAGTTCTTC.

CDR3 residues: CASSPPGDTEAFF. DNA of the CDR3: TGTGCCAGCAGCCCCCCCGGGGACACTGAAGCTTTCTTT. The chain has TRBV13 and TRBJ1-1; D is unresolved. Germline V gene lookup returns CDR1 PRHDT and CDR2 FYEKMQ (reference sequence). The CDR3 is 13 residues long. Trimming pared 5 bases from V and 3 bases from J, leaving 10 bases between.

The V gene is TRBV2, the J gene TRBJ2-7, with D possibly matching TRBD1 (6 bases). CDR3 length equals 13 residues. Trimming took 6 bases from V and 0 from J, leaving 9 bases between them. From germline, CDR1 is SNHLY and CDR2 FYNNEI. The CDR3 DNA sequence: TGTGCCAGCAGATACAGGGTCTCCTACGAGCAGTACTTC. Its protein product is CASRYRVSYEQYF.

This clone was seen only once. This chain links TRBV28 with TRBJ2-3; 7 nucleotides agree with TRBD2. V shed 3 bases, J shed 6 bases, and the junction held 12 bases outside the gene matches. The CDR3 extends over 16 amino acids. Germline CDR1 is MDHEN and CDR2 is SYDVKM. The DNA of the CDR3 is TGTGCCAGCAGTTTTTTGTGGCGGGAGAGGCGGGATACGCAGTATTTT. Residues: CASSFLWRERRDTQYF. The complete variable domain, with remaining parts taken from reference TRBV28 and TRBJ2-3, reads DVKVTQSSRYLVKRTGEKVFLECVQDMDHENMFWYRQDPGLGLRLIYFSYDVKMKEKGDIPEGYSVSREKKERFSLILESASTNQTSMYLCASSFLWRERRDTQYFGPGTRLTVL.

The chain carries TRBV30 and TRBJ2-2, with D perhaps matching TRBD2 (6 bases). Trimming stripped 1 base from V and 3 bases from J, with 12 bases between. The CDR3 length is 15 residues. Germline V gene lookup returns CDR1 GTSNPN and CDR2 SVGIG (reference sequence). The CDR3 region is CAWSAVAVHTGELFF. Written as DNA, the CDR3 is TGTGCCTGGAGTGCGGTAGCGGTCCACACCGGGGAGCTGTTTTTT.

The CDR3 sequence: CASSSAGRLVNYEQYF. CDR3 DNA: TGTGCCAGCAGTTCGGCGGGGAGGTTGGTAAACTACGAGCAGTACTTC. The chain has TRBV27 and TRBJ2-7, with a tentative D call TRBD2 (6 bases). The ends were cut back, 4 bases at V and 3 bases at J, with 19 bases in the middle. Germline V gene data show CDR1 as MNHEY and CDR2 as SMNVEV (reference sequence). The CDR3 runs to 16 residues.

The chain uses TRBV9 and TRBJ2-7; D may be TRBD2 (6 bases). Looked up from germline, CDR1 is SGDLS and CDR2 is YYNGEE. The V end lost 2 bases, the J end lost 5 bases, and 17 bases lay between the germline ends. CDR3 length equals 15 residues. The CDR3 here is CASSVEGRVENEQYF. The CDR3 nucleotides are TGTGCCAGCAGCGTGGAGGGCAGGGTGGAAAACGAGCAGTACTTC.

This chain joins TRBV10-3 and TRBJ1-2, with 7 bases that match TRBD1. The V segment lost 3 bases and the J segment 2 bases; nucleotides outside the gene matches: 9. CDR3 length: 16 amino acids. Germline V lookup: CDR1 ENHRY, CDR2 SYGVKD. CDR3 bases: TGTGCCATCAGTGACCCCAGTACGACAGGGAACTATGGCTACACCTTC. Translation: CAISDPSTTGNYGYTF.

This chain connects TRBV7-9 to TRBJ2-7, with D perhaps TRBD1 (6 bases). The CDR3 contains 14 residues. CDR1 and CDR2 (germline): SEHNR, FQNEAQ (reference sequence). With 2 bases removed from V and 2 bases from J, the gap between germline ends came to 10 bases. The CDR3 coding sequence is TGTGCCAGCAGCTTATCCGGGACACCCTACGAGCAGTACTTC. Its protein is CASSLSGTPYEQYF.

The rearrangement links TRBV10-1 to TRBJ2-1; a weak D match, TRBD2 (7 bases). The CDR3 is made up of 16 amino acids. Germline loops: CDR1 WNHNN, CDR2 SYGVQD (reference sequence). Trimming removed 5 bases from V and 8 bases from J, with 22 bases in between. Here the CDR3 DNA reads TGCGCCAGCAGTCCCCTCGGGACGGGGGGCCCCTATGAGCAGTTCTTC. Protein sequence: CASSPLGTGGPYEQFF.

This chain's CDR3 is CASSLEAPPYEQYF. Written as DNA, the CDR3 is TGCGCCAGCAGCTTGGAAGCGCCTCCCTACGAGCAGTACTTC. The chain carries TRBV5-1 and TRBJ2-7, with no clear D. V gave up 0 bases and J gave up 2 bases, with 9 bases separating them. The germline gives CDR1 SGHRS, CDR2 YFSETQ. There are 14 residues in the CDR3.

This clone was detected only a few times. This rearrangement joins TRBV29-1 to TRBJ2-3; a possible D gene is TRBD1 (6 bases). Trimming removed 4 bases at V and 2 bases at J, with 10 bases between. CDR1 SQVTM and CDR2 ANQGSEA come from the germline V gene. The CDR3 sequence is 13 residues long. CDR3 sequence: CSVVRGNTDTQYF. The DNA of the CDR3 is TGCAGCGTTGTCAGGGGAAACACAGATACGCAGTATTTT.

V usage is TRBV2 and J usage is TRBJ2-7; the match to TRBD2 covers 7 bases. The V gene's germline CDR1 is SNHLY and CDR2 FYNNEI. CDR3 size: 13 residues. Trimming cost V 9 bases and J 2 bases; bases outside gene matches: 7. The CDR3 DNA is TGTGCCAGTCGACTAGCTGTAACCTACGAGCAGTACTTC. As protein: CASRLAVTYEQYF.

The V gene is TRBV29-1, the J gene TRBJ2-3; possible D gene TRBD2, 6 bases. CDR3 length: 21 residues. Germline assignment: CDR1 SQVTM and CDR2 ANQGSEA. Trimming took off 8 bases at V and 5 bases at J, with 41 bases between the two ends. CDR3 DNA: TGCAGCTTTTCTCCGGGACTGTGGTATTCCCGGACGATGGGGTCTGGAGATACGCAGTATTTT. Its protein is CSFSPGLWYSRTMGSGDTQYF.

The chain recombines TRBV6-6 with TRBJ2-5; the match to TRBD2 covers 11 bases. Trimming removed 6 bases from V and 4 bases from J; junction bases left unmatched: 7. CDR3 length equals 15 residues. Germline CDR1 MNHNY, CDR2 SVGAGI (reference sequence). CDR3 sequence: CASSRVAGGAETQYF. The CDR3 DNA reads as TGTGCCAGCAGCCGAGTAGCGGGAGGGGCAGAGACCCAGTACTTC.

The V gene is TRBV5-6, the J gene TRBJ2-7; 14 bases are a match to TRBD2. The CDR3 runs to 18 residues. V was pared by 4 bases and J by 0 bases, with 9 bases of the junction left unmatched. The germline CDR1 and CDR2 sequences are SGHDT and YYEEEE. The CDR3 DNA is TGTGCCAGCAGCAGGGGACTAGCGGGAGTCCAAAGCTCCTACGAGCAGTACTTC. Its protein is CASSRGLAGVQSSYEQYF.

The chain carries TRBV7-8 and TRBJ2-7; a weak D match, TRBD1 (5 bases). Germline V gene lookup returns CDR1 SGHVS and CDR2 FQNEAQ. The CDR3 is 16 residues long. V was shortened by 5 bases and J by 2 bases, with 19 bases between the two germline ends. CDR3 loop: CASSDKPQGFAYEQYF. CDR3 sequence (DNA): TGTGCCAGCAGCGACAAACCCCAGGGCTTTGCCTACGAGCAGTACTTC.

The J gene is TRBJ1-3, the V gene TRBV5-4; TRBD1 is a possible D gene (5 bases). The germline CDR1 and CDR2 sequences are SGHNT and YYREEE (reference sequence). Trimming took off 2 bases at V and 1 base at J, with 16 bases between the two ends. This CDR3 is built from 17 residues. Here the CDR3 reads CASSFLGGVESGNTIYF. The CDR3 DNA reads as TGTGCCAGCAGCTTCTTAGGAGGGGTGGAATCTGGAAACACCATATATTTT.